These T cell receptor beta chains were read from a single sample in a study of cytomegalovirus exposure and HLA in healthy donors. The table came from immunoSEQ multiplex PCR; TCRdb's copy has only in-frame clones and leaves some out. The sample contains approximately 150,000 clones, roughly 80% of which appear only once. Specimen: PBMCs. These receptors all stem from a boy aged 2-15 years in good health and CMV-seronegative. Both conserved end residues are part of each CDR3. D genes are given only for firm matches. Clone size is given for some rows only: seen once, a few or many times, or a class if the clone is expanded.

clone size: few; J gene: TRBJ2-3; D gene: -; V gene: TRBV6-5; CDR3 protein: CASRQGVSTDTQYF; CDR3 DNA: TGTGCCAGCAGACAGGGTGTAAGCACAGATACGCAGTATTTT
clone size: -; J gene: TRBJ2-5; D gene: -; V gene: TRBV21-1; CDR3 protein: CASSKSRGWEETQYF; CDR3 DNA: TGTGCCAGCAGCAAATCCCGGGGGTGGGAAGAGACCCAGTACTTC
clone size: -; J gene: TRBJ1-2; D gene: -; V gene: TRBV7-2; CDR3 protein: CAISPIGGKRGYTF; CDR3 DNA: TGTGCCATCTCCCCCATAGGGGGTAAACGTGGCTACACCTTC
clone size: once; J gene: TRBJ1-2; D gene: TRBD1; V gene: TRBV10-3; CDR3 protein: CAISADRGEPGYGYTF; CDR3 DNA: TGTGCCATCAGTGCGGACAGGGGGGAGCCTGGCTATGGCTACACCTTC
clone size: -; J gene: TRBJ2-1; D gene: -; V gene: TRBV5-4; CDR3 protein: CASSLDSEQFF; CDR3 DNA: TGTGCCAGCAGCTTGGACAGTGAGCAGTTCTTC
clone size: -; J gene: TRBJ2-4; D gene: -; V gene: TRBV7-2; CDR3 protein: CASSFSELAKNIQYF; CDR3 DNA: TGTGCCAGCAGCTTCTCGGAGCTAGCCAAAAACATTCAGTACTTC
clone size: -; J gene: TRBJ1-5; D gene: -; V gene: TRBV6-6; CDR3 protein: CASSYGTGQPQHF; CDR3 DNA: TGTGCCAGCAGTTACGGAACAGGGCAGCCCCAGCATTTT
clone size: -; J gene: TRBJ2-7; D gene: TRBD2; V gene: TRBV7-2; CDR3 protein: CAQEGLENHEQYF; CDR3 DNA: TGTGCCCAAGAGGGACTAGAGAACCACGAGCAGTACTTC
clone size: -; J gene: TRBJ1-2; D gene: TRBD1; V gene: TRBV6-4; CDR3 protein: CASSFDRGAYGYTF; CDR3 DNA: TGTGCCAGCAGCTTCGACAGGGGCGCCTATGGCTACACCTTC
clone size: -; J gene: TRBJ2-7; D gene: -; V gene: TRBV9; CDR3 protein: CASSGFRESYEQYF; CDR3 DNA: TGTGCCAGCAGCGGCTTCCGGGAGTCCTACGAGCAGTACTTC
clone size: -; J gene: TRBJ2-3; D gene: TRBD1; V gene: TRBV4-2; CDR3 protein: CASSRRRPGQGGETDTQYF; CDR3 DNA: TGTGCCAGCAGCCGAAGACGCCCGGGACAGGGTGGGGAAACAGATACGCAGTATTTT
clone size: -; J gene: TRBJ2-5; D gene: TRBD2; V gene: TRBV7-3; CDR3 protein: CASSLLVASGQETQYF; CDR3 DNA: TGTGCCAGCAGCTTACTGGTAGCTAGCGGCCAAGAGACCCAGTACTTC
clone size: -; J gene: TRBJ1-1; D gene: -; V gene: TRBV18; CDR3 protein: CASSRDKVGTEAFF; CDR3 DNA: TGTGCCAGCTCAAGGGACAAGGTTGGCACTGAAGCTTTCTTT
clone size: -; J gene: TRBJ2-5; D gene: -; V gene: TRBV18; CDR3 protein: CASTQSLQAETQYF; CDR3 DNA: TGTGCCAGCACACAAAGCCTGCAGGCGGAGACCCAGTACTTC
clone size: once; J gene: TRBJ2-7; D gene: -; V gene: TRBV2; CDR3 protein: CASSEEVYYEQYF; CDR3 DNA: TGTGCCAGCAGTGAAGAGGTTTACTACGAGCAGTACTTC
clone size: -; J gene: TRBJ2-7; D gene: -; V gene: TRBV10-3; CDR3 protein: CAISSTLTGRYEQYF; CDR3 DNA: TGTGCCATCAGCTCCACTCTGACAGGGAGGTACGAGCAGTACTTC
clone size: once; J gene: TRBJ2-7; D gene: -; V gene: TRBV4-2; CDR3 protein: CASSQGGTYEQYF; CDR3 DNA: TGTGCCAGCAGCCAAGGCGGGACCTACGAGCAGTACTTC
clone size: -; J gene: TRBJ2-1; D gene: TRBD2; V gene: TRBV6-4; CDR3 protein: CASSVSSGGVWEQFF; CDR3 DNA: TGTGCCAGCAGTGTGAGTAGCGGGGGGGTCTGGGAGCAGTTCTTC
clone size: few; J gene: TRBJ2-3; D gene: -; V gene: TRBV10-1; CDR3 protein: CRSDESLVGTDTQYF; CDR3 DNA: TGCAGATCCGACGAGAGCCTAGTTGGCACAGATACGCAGTATTTT
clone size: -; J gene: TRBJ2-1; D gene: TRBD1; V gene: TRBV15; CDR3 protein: CATARYRGPSYNEQFF; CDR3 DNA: TGTGCCACTGCGCGTTACAGGGGGCCGTCTTACAATGAGCAGTTCTTC
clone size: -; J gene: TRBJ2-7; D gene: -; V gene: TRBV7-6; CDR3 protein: CASSLASPGGVDEQYF; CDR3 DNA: TGTGCCAGCAGCTTAGCGAGTCCAGGAGGTGTCGACGAGCAGTACTTC
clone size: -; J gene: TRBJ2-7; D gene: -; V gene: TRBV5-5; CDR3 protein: CASSRDTGHEQYF; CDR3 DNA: TGTGCCAGCAGTCGAGACACAGGGCACGAGCAGTACTTC
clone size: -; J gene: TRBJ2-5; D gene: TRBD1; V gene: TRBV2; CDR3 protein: CASSSAGTGPQTQYF; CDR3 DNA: TGTGCCAGCAGTTCCGCCGGGACAGGGCCACAGACCCAGTACTTC
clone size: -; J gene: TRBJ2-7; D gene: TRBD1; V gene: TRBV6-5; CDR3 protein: CASTRTGSYEQYF; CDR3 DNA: TGTGCCAGCACCCGGACAGGCTCCTACGAGCAGTACTTC
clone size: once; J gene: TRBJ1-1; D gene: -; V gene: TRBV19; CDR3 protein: CASSPWAWTHTEAFF; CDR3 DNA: TGTGCCAGTAGTCCCTGGGCTTGGACTCACACTGAAGCTTTCTTT
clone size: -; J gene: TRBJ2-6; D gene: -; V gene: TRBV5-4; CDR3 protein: CASSLRELSGANVLTF; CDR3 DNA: TGTGCCAGCAGCTTGCGGGAACTCTCTGGGGCCAACGTCCTGACTTTC
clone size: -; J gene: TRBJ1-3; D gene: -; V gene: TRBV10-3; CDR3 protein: CAISENSLGNTIYF; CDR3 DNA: TGTGCCATCAGTGAGAACAGCCTCGGAAACACCATATATTTT
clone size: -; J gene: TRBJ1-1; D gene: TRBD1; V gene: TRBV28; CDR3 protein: CASSLRTTGRTEAFF; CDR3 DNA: TGTGCCAGCAGTTTACGGACGACAGGGAGGACTGAAGCTTTCTTT
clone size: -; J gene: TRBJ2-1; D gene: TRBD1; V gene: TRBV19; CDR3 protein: CASSIVFVDRGYNEQFF; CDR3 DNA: TGTGCCAGTAGTATTGTGTTCGTGGACAGGGGTTACAATGAGCAGTTCTTC
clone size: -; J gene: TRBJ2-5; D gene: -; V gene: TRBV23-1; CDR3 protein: CASSQWREIGETQYF; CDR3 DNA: TGCGCCAGCAGTCAATGGAGGGAGATCGGCGAGACCCAGTACTTC
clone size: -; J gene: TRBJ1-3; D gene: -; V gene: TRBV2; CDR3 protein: CASSWAGPFRGSGNTIYF; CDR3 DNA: TGTGCCAGCAGTTGGGCAGGGCCGTTCAGAGGAAGTGGAAACACCATATATTTT
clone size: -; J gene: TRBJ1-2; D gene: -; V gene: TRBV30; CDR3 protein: CAWSVASAYGYTF; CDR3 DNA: TGTGCCTGGAGTGTTGCCAGCGCGTATGGCTACACCTTC
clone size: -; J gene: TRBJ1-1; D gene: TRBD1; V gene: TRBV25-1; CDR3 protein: CASSAQGARHTEAFF; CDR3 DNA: TGTGCCAGCAGTGCACAGGGGGCGAGACATACTGAAGCTTTCTTT
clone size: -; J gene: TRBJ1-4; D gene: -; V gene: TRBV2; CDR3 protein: CASSPPGGEGEKLFF; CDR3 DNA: TGTGCCAGCAGCCCCCCGGGCGGGGAGGGTGAAAAACTGTTTTTT
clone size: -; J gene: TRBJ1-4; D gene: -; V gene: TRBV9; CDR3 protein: CASSVEGGSWEKLFF; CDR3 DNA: TGTGCCAGCAGCGTGGAGGGGGGGAGTTGGGAAAAACTGTTTTTT
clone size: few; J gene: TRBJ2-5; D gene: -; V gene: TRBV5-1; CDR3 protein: CASSLRGREPQYF; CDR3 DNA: TGCGCCAGCAGCTTGAGAGGCCGCGAGCCCCAGTACTTC
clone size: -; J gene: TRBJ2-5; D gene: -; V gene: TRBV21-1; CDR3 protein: CASSKQDRGNPQETQYF; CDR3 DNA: TGTGCCAGCAGCAAACAGGACAGGGGGAATCCCCAAGAGACCCAGTACTTC
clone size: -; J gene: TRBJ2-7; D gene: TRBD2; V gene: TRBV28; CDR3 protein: CASSSLSFGVREGHLREQYF; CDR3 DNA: TGTGCCAGCAGTTCGCTCTCCTTTGGTGTGCGGGAGGGCCATCTTAGAGAGCAGTACTTC
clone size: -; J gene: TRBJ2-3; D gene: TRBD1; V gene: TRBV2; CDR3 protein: CASSPGQGGYTDTQYF; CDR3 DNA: TGTGCCAGCAGTCCTGGACAGGGGGGATATACAGATACGCAGTATTTT
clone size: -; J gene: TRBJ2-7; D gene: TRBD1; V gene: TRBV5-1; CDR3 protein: CASSPGQGAGEQYF; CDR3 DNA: TGCGCCAGCAGTCCGGGACAGGGGGCAGGTGAGCAGTACTTC
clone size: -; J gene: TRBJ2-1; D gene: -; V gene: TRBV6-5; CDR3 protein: CASSPPSSYNEQFF; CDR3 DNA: TGTGCCAGCAGTCCCCCGAGCTCCTACAATGAGCAGTTCTTC
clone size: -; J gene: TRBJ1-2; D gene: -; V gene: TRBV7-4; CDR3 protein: CASSPQIGVRAYGYTF; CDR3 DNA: TGTGCCAGCAGCCCACAAATCGGGGTCCGCGCCTATGGCTACACCTTC
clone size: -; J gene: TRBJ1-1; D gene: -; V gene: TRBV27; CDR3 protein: CASSRGMSTEAFF; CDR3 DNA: TGTGCCAGCAGTCGGGGGATGAGCACTGAAGCTTTCTTT
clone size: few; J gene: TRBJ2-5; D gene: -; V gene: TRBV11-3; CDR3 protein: CASRYTIGPQETQYF; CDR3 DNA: TGTGCCAGCAGGTACACCATTGGCCCTCAAGAGACCCAGTACTTC
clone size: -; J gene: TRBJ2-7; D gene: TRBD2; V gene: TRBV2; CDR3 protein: CASSDLAGLYEQYF; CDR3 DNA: TGTGCCAGCAGTGATTTAGCGGGACTCTACGAGCAGTACTTC
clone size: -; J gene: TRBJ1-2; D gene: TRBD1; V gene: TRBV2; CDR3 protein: CASSEGYRGHGGYTF; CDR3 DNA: TGTGCCAGCAGTGAAGGGTACAGGGGGCACGGTGGCTACACCTTC
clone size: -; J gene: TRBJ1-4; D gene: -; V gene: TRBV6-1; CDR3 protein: CASSRGVSEKLFF; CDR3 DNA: TGTGCCAGCAGTCGCGGTGTCAGCGAAAAACTGTTTTTT